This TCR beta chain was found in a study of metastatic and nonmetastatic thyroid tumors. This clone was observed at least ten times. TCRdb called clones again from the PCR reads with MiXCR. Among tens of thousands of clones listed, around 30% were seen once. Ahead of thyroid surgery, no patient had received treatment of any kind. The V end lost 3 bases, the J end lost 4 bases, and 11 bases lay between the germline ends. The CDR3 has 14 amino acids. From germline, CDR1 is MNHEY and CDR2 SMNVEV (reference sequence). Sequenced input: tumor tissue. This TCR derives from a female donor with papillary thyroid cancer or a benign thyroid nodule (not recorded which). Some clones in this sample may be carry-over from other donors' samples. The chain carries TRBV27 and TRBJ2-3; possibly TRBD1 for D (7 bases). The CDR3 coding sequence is TGTGCCAGCAGTTTCGGCAGGGGGGCAGATACGCAGTATTTT. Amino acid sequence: CASSFGRGADTQYF.